The present entry profiles one T cell receptor (beta chain) with its context. As yet, its antigen is unknown. V shed 1 base, J shed 5 bases, and the junction held 2 bases outside the gene matches. Germline V gene lookup returns CDR1 GTSNPN and CDR2 SVGIG (reference sequence). The CDR3 has 14 residues. Treatment in this sample: 10-day PBMC culture with coronavirus spike peptide pools or control peptides (ViraFEST assay). This sample is drawn from a study of vaccination and CD4 T cells after COVID-19. Study-wide results and caveats: Clonotypes reactive to SARS-CoV-2 had a median that went up from around 20 to 38, but not significantly. Among convalescent patients, a median roughly 90% of reactive clones emerged only after vaccination.

Sequencing of DNA taken from cultured CD4+ T cells relied on the Oncomine TCR Beta short-read assay. MiXCR was run by TCRdb on the PCR reads, yielding one entry per CDR3 protein. This table holds about 21,000 distinct CDR3 sequences, under 80% found once. The starting material was CD4+ T cells from blood, cultured in vitro, obtained before SARS-CoV-2 vaccination. The origin of this receptor is a human donor who received a COVID-19 vaccine. V and J are TRBV30 and TRBJ1-6; the match to TRBD1 covers 7 bases. CDR3 sequence reads: CAWSAGQDNSPLHF. CDR3 sequence (DNA): TGTGCCTGGAGTGCCGGACAGGATAATTCACCCCTCCACTTT.